This TCR beta chain was sequenced in a study of human T cells and chemical hapten exposure. CDR1 is SGHTA, CDR2 FQGNSA, per germline. V lost 1 base, J lost 0 bases, and 0 bases stayed unmatched. The CDR3 is made up of 14 amino acids. This clonotype occurred many times. The sample's time point: healthy volunteer bleed at 6 weeks. Extraction yielded total RNA from whole blood (unfractionated). In the original analysis: The median was about 100,000 TCRs per sample, ranging roughly 20,000 to 750,000. One entry per CDR3 protein, called by TCRdb with MiXCR from the RACE reads. The V and J calls were determined by TCRdb, not by the authors. The profile shows 50,000 to 70,000 distinct CDR3 sequences, around 6.3% of them singletons.

The clonotype originates from a female donor in good health. Some clones in this sample may be carry-over from other donors' samples. The sequenced sample was whole blood. The V call is TRBV7-2, the J call TRBJ2-7; 7 bases map to TRBD2. CDR3 nucleotide sequence: TGTGCCAGCAGCTTAGGGACTAGCTCCTACGAGCAGTACTTC. This gives the protein CASSLGTSSYEQYF. Together with reference TRBV7-2 and TRBJ2-7, the CDR3 gives the full variable domain: GAGVSQSPSNKVTEKGKDVELRCDPISGHTALYWYRQSLGQGLEFLIYFQGNSAPDKSGLPSDRFSAERTGGSVSTLTIQRTQQEDSAVYLCASSLGTSSYEQYFGPGTRLTVT.